A single sample is the source of the 2 T cell receptor beta chains below, sequenced in a study of blood T cell repertoires in COVID-19. Clones were sequenced by immunoSEQ multiplex PCR, and TCRdb holds only the in-frame ones, with some missing. The sample yields about 480,000 clones, roughly 91% seen once. The material sequenced was peripheral blood. These receptors all come from a woman in her thirties with acute or convalescent COVID-19.

This clone appeared a few times. This chain joins TRBV29-1 and TRBJ1-2, with 7 bases lining up with TRBD1. The CDR3 spans 12 residues. CDR1 SQVTM and CDR2 ANQGSEA come from the germline V gene. V lost 7 bases to trimming and J lost 6 bases; unmatched junction nucleotides: 8. DNA for the CDR3: TGCAGCGGACTACAGGGGTTCGATGGCTACACCTTC. Residues: CSGLQGFDGYTF.

The CDR3 DNA reads as TGCGCCAGCAGTATGTCGGGACTGAGGCGCACAGATACGCAGTATTTT. Protein sequence: CASSMSGLRRTDTQYF. The genes are TRBV10-1 and TRBJ2-3; weak D call: TRBD2 (6 bases). Germline assignment: CDR1 WNHNN and CDR2 SYGVQD (reference sequence). The V and J ends lost 5 bases and 1 base respectively, with 16 bases between them. CDR3 length: 16 amino acids.